This T cell receptor (beta chain) was captured in a study of shared clonotypes between healthy human individuals. On ten immunoSEQ deep assay plates, unsorted PBMC DNA was sequenced. Only in-frame clones appear in the TCRdb table, and some are missing; sequencing was by immunoSEQ multiplex PCR. The repertoire holds some 470,000 clones, with around 80% as singletons. V shed 6 bases, J shed 4 bases, and the junction held 10 bases outside the gene matches. This CDR3 is 16 amino acids long. The germline V gene has CDR1 MNHNY and CDR2 SVGAGI (reference sequence). The rearrangement uses TRBV6-6 and TRBJ2-1, with TRBD2 matching 9 bases. This TCR came from a woman between 40 and 55 years old in good health. Some clones in this sample may be carry-over from other donors' samples. The material sequenced was PBMCs. The CDR3 spells CASSHLSSGGYNEQFF. DNA for the CDR3: TGTGCCAGCAGCCACCTCAGTAGCGGGGGTTACAATGAGCAGTTCTTC.